In this sample, the clone carrying this T cell receptor beta chain turned up once. This sample stems from a study of blood T cell repertoires in COVID-19. Study context: Both acute and convalescent COVID-19 samples were obtained from the United States, Italy and Spain. Sample material is recorded as cDNA or gDNA derived from T cells, B-cell-depleted T cells, or PBMCs.

Original analysis: Researchers report that nucleated cell counts were estimated from reference gene primer amplification. Profiling relied on immunoSEQ multiplex PCR, and the TCRdb table lists in-frame clones only, not all of them. V, J and clone size are taken as reported in that table, and D and trimming were inferred from the DNA itself. The data hold 90,000 to 100,000 clones, with approximately 82% observed a single time. The clonotype originates from a man in his sixties or seventies with active or convalescent COVID-19. The source material was peripheral blood.

The DNA of the CDR3 is TGTGCCAGCAGCCGCGGGGGGGCGAGGACAGATACGCAGTATTTT. Amino acid sequence: CASSRGGARTDTQYF. The V and J genes are TRBV14 and TRBJ2-3; TRBD2 aligns across 9 bases. V shed 4 bases and J 3 bases; nucleotides not matched to a gene: 5. CDR3 length equals 15 residues. CDR1 and CDR2 from the germline V gene are SGHDN and FVKESK.